Listed below are T cell receptor beta chains from one sample, sequenced in a study of blood T cells in healthy people across ages. TCRdb reprocessed the 5' RACE reads via MiXCR and lists one record per CDR3 protein. This table holds around 900,000 distinct CDR3 sequences, roughly 51% found once. Sample: blood. These receptors all stem from a woman aged 55-70 years in good health. CDR3s include the opening cysteine and the closing phenylalanine or tryptophan. The D gene is left open where the match is weak. Rows may omit the clone size; those that give it use once, few, many or a size class.

size,D,V,J,CDR3,DNA
few,.,TRBV7-2,TRBJ2-7,CASSLVRGPNYEQYF,TGTGCCAGCAGCTTAGTTAGGGGACCGAACTACGAGCAGTACTTC
.,TRBD1,TRBV12-3/TRBV12-4,TRBJ1-2,CASSNADRINYGYTF,TGTGCCAGCAGCAACGCGGACAGGATTAACTATGGCTACACCTTC
few,TRBD2,TRBV6-1,TRBJ2-7,CASSELSGSLYEQYF,TGTGCCAGCAGTGAACTGAGCGGGAGCCTCTACGAGCAGTACTTC
few,TRBD2,TRBV7-9,TRBJ2-7,CASSHGLADSYEQYF,TGTGCCAGCAGCCACGGACTAGCCGACTCCTACGAGCAGTACTTC
.,.,TRBV28,TRBJ2-7,CASSSSGLRSDEQYF,TGTGCCAGCAGTTCGTCAGGGTTACGTTCGGACGAGCAGTACTTC
.,.,TRBV4-3,TRBJ1-2,CASSRQLRDTDGYTF,TGCGCCAGCAGCCGTCAACTTCGGGACACCGATGGCTACACCTTC
.,TRBD1,TRBV7-9,TRBJ1-2,CASSRSGGGAWGYTF,TGTGCCAGCAGCCGTAGTGGAGGGGGCGCCTGGGGCTACACCTTC
.,TRBD2,TRBV3-1,TRBJ2-7,CASSLGRTSSHEQYF,TGTGCCAGCAGCCTAGGAAGGACTAGTTCTCACGAGCAGTACTTC
.,.,TRBV24-1,TRBJ2-1,CATSDQGRGTYNEQFF,TGTGCCACCAGTGATCAAGGGCGGGGTACCTACAATGAGCAGTTCTTC
few,TRBD1,TRBV20-1,TRBJ2-7,CSARDTGTGHEQYF,TGCAGTGCTAGAGACACCGGGACAGGGCACGAGCAGTACTTC
.,.,TRBV2,TRBJ1-5,CASSVSGINQPQHF,TGTGCCAGCAGTGTATCAGGGATCAATCAGCCCCAGCATTTT
few,.,TRBV29-1,TRBJ2-7,CSVEAGGDEQYF,TGCAGCGTTGAAGCTGGGGGCGACGAGCAGTACTTC
.,.,TRBV10-3,TRBJ2-6,CAISAGQLSSGANVLTF,TGTGCCATCAGTGCGGGACAACTCTCCTCTGGGGCCAACGTCCTGACTTTC
.,.,TRBV4-1,TRBJ2-7,CASSQDGVEQYF,TGCGCCAGCAGCCAAGACGGGGTAGAGCAGTACTTC
few,TRBD1,TRBV5-1,TRBJ1-2,CASSQGTGNYGYTF,TGCGCCAGCAGCCAGGGGACAGGGAACTATGGCTACACCTTC
.,TRBD1,TRBV27,TRBJ1-5,CASSLMGQGSNQPQHF,TGTGCCAGCAGTTTAATGGGACAGGGAAGCAATCAGCCCCAGCATTTT
.,.,TRBV20-1,TRBJ2-7,CSARIGLNYEQYF,TGCAGTGCTAGGATCGGACTAAACTACGAGCAGTACTTC
.,.,TRBV28,TRBJ1-2,CASIEPGRNYGYTF,TGTGCCAGCATCGAGCCGGGACGTAACTATGGCTACACCTTC
.,TRBD2,TRBV10-3,TRBJ2-1,CAINPGLADNEQFF,TGTGCCATCAACCCGGGACTAGCGGACAATGAGCAGTTCTTC
.,.,TRBV30,TRBJ2-1,CAWSAGNEQFF,TGTGCCTGGAGTGCGGGCAATGAGCAGTTCTTC
.,.,TRBV12-2,TRBJ1-1,CASRSRTTGTEAFF,TGTGCAAGTCGCTCTAGGACAACCGGCACTGAAGCTTTCTTT
.,.,TRBV14,TRBJ2-1,CASSPRKTSFSYNEQFF,TGTGCCAGCAGCCCCCGAAAAACTAGTTTCTCCTACAATGAGCAGTTCTTC
.,.,TRBV4-1,TRBJ2-1,CASSQGIYNEQFF,TGCGCCAGCAGCCAAGGGATCTACAATGAGCAGTTCTTC
.,.,TRBV20-1,TRBJ2-7,CSAPPGRGSYEQYF,TGCAGTGCCCCCCCCGGGCGGGGCTCCTACGAGCAGTACTTC
.,.,TRBV30,TRBJ2-1,CAWSVGSGSKQFF,TGTGCCTGGAGTGTAGGTAGCGGATCGAAGCAGTTCTTC
.,.,TRBV7-3,TRBJ2-7,CASSFFFEGYEQYF,TGTGCCAGCAGCTTCTTTTTCGAGGGCTACGAGCAGTACTTC
many,.,TRBV20-1,TRBJ2-5,CSARSSLGYQETQYF,TGCAGTGCTAGATCGTCGCTAGGATACCAAGAGACCCAGTACTTC
.,.,TRBV6-2/TRBV6-3,TRBJ1-5,CASRTRQVINQPQHF,TGTGCCAGCAGGACCCGACAGGTGATCAATCAGCCCCAGCATTTT
.,.,TRBV9,TRBJ2-5,CASSVGVGPGYQETQYF,TGTGCCAGCAGCGTAGGTGTGGGTCCGGGATACCAAGAGACCCAGTACTTC
.,.,TRBV30,TRBJ2-3,CAWSLGITTDTQYF,TGTGCCTGGAGTTTGGGGATAACCACAGATACGCAGTATTTT
once,TRBD1,TRBV13,TRBJ1-2,CASSLGQGRFGYTF,TGTGCCAGCAGCTTGGGACAGGGGAGGTTTGGCTACACCTTC
.,TRBD2,TRBV5-1,TRBJ2-7,CASSLGTSGRLIYEQYF,TGCGCCAGCAGCTTAGGGACTAGCGGGAGACTTATATACGAGCAGTACTTC
.,.,TRBV28,TRBJ2-1,CASSLRLASYNEQFF,TGTGCCAGCAGCCTCAGGCTAGCGAGCTACAATGAGCAGTTCTTC
.,TRBD2,TRBV25-1,TRBJ2-7,CASSPLAELYEQYF,TGTGCCAGCAGTCCTCTAGCGGAACTCTACGAGCAGTACTTC
.,.,TRBV7-9,TRBJ2-4,CASSSWNLAKNIQYF,TGTGCCAGCAGCTCCTGGAACCTAGCCAAAAACATTCAGTACTTC
few,.,TRBV4-1,TRBJ2-7,CASSQVGRGKNEQYF,TGCGCCAGCAGCCAAGTGGGCAGGGGAAAGAACGAGCAGTACTTC
.,TRBD2,TRBV4-2,TRBJ2-1,CASSQSGGLAGDNEQFF,TGTGCCAGCAGCCAAAGTGGGGGACTAGCGGGAGATAATGAGCAGTTCTTC
few,.,TRBV6-2/TRBV6-3,TRBJ2-5,CASSYSGQTEETQYF,TGTGCCAGCAGTTACTCCGGACAGACTGAAGAGACCCAGTACTTC
.,.,TRBV18,TRBJ1-5,CASSPQITSGGNQPQHF,TGTGCCAGCTCACCCCAAATTACCAGCGGGGGCAATCAGCCCCAGCATTTT
.,TRBD2,TRBV12-3/TRBV12-4,TRBJ2-1,CASSLSGRFNEQFF,TGTGCCAGCAGCCTTAGCGGGAGGTTTAATGAGCAGTTCTTC
.,TRBD1,TRBV7-9,TRBJ1-5,CASSRGQGAPNQPQHF,TGTGCCAGCAGCCGTGGACAGGGGGCACCCAATCAGCCCCAGCATTTT
few,TRBD1,TRBV12-3/TRBV12-4,TRBJ2-5,CASSFPTGVLGAETQYF,TGTGCCAGCAGTTTCCCCACAGGGGTACTGGGTGCTGAGACCCAGTACTTC
.,.,TRBV7-2,TRBJ1-1,CASSYMATQNTEAFF,TGTGCCAGCAGCTATATGGCGACCCAGAACACTGAAGCTTTCTTT
.,TRBD2,TRBV5-1,TRBJ2-3,CACHKALAGDGTDTQYF,TGCGCCTGCCATAAAGCCCTAGCGGGAGACGGGACAGATACGCAGTATTTT
once,.,TRBV28,TRBJ1-1,CASMYIAGTEAFF,TGTGCCAGCATGTATATCGCGGGAACTGAAGCTTTCTTT
once,.,TRBV6-5,TRBJ2-2,CASSYRDGELFF,TGTGCCAGCAGTTACAGGGACGGGGAGCTGTTTTTT
.,.,TRBV20-1,TRBJ1-1,CSANPWAWTEAFF,TGCAGTGCTAATCCCTGGGCTTGGACTGAAGCTTTCTTT
.,.,TRBV7-9,TRBJ1-1,CASNHLPGQGNTEAFF,TGTGCCAGCAACCACCTACCGGGACAAGGTAACACTGAAGCTTTCTTT
.,.,TRBV9,TRBJ2-3,CASSVEGTAVDTQYF,TGTGCCAGCAGCGTAGAGGGGACTGCTGTAGATACGCAGTATTTT
.,TRBD1,TRBV2,TRBJ1-2,CASRHRGLNYGYTF,TGTGCCAGCAGACACAGGGGGCTTAACTATGGCTACACCTTC
.,.,TRBV7-2,TRBJ2-6,CASSFGDIPLGANVLTF,TGTGCCAGCAGCTTTGGGGATATCCCCCTTGGGGCCAACGTCCTGACTTTC
few,.,TRBV20-1,TRBJ1-5,CSARIGASYQPQHF,TGCAGTGCTAGAATAGGGGCCTCCTATCAGCCCCAGCATTTT
.,.,TRBV7-3,TRBJ2-1,CASSTGRSAGREQFF,TGTGCCAGCAGCACGGGGAGGTCTGCCGGTCGTGAGCAGTTCTTC